Here is one T cell receptor (beta chain) with its context. Its antigen is currently unknown. One end of the junction is discordant with germline, which a read error may explain. Germline assignment: CDR1 SGHRS and CDR2 YFSETQ. The CDR3 spans 17 residues. The sample originates from a study of post-analysis software for immune sequencing data. Study results and caveats: Compared with controls, patients showed significantly lower normalized Chao1 diversity. Patients had higher frequencies than controls of four to six TRBV segments, including TRBV5-6, TRBV5-1 and TRBV20-1.

Tagging with unique molecular identifiers was a feature of the TCR beta cDNA libraries. Approximately 500,000 cDNA molecules were recovered from an input of about 1 to 10 million T cells. One entry per CDR3 protein results from TCRdb running MiXCR on the PCR reads. The table includes 750,000 to 900,000 distinct CDR3 sequences, around 42% detected once. Source material: blood. This sequence was found in a girl aged 5-17 years with multiple sclerosis. The chain has TRBV5-1 and TRBJ2-1; 12 nucleotides match TRBD2. In DNA form, the CDR3 reads TGCGCCAGCAGCTTGGGACTAGCGGGAGTAACCCGCAATGGGCAGTTCTTC. Amino acids: CASSLGLAGVTRNGQFF.